The TCR beta chain described here comes from a study of T cell responses to AZD1222 COVID-19 vaccine. The CDR3 loop spans 13 amino acids. The J segment lost 4 bases and the V segment lost 6 bases, leaving 5 bases of the junction unmatched. Data came from immunoSEQ multiplex PCR; TCRdb stores just in-frame clones and leaves some out. Among roughly 81,000 clones listed, 80% to 90% were seen once. Sequencing used peripheral blood, obtained on day 0 of AZD1222 vaccination. The chain has TRBV12-3 or TRBV12-4 and TRBJ1-1, with 7 nucleotides matching TRBD1. The clonotype was recovered from an adult in good health. Here the CDR3 reads CASSLQGSTEAFF. The CDR3 nucleotides are TGTGCCAGCAGCTTACAGGGGAGCACTGAAGCTTTCTTT.